One and the same sample provided the 23 T cell receptor beta chains below, sequenced in a study of breast tumors, draining lymph nodes, adjacent tissues. TCRdb re-analysed the multiplex PCR reads in MiXCR, keeping a single row per CDR3 protein. Here the sample spans approximately 210,000 distinct CDR3 sequences, less than 40% being singletons. Samples came from axillary lymph nodes draining the breast cancer. The sample comprised axillary lymph node tissue. The source of these receptors is a female donor with breast cancer. Some clones in this sample may be carry-over from other donors' samples.

This clonotype came up many times. The chain couples TRBV9 to TRBJ2-3, with D possibly being TRBD2 (5 bases). CDR1 and CDR2 (germline): SGDLS, YYNGEE. The V and J ends lost 3 bases and 3 bases respectively, with 11 bases between them. There are 14 residues in the CDR3. DNA for the CDR3: TGTGCCAGCAGCGCCCGGGAAGGTACAGATACGCAGTATTTT. Translating gives CASSAREGTDTQYF.

This clonotype was observed a few times. This may be a read error: a much more frequent sequence differs by one nucleotide. V is TRBV9 and J is TRBJ2-3, with TRBD2 matching over 11 bases. CDR1 is SGDLS and CDR2 is YYNGEE in the germline V gene. CDR3 length: 19 residues. V was pared by 0 bases and J by 2 bases, with 11 bases of the junction left unmatched. The DNA of the CDR3 is TGTGCCAGCAGCGTAGGGTTCTCCGGGACTAGCGGTCCCACAGATACGCAGTATTTT. Protein: CASSVGFSGTSGPTDTQYF.

The chain employs TRBV24-1 and TRBJ2-6, with 8 bases matching TRBD1. CDR3 length: 17 residues. V dropped 4 bases and J dropped 4; count of bases not matched to a gene: 8. Germline CDR1 KGHDR, CDR2 SFDVKD. The CDR3 DNA is TGTGCCACCAGTGACCGGACAGGGTTTTCCGGGGCCAACGTCCTGACTTTC. It is translated as CATSDRTGFSGANVLTF.

This clonotype was seen ten or more times. This chain connects TRBV10-3 to TRBJ1-2, with D possibly matching TRBD1 (5 bases). V was trimmed by 3 bases and J by 8 bases, leaving 10 bases between them. The CDR3 consists of 12 residues. Germline V gene sequence: CDR1 ENHRY, CDR2 SYGVKD. Written as DNA, the CDR3 is TGTGCCATCAGTGAACTGGGGGAAGGCTACACCTTC. This translates into CAISELGEGYTF.

V and J are TRBV25-1 and TRBJ2-1; D not resolved. This CDR3 contains 13 residues. Germline CDR1 reads MGHDK; CDR2 reads SYGVNS. Trimming removed 4 bases at V and 4 bases at J, with 8 bases between. This CDR3 is CASSASPYNEQFF. The CDR3 DNA is TGTGCCAGCAGTGCTTCCCCATACAATGAGCAGTTCTTC.

This clonotype was seen many times. J is TRBJ2-1 and V is TRBV19; 7 nucleotides align to TRBD1. The germline V gene encodes CDR1 LNHDA and CDR2 SQIVND (reference sequence). Trimming removed 9 bases from V and 3 bases from J; junction bases left unmatched: 8. There are 14 residues in the CDR3. The CDR3 DNA sequence: TGTGCCAGCAGAGGGGGCGGCTACTACAATGAGCAGTTCTTC. The encoded protein is CASRGGGYYNEQFF.

This clonotype has at least ten counts. The chain carries TRBV11-2 and TRBJ2-2; weak D call: TRBD2 (6 bases). V was pared by 5 bases and J by 7 bases, with 14 bases between. Germline-derived CDR1 and CDR2 are SGHAT and FQNNGV. The CDR3 sequence is 14 residues long. This CDR3 is CASSTLEGGGELFF. CDR3 nucleotides: TGTGCCAGCAGCACCTTGGAGGGTGGCGGGGAGCTGTTTTTT.

This clonotype was recorded many times. The V call is TRBV9, the J call TRBJ2-1; 8 bases line up with TRBD1. V shed 4 bases and J 8 bases; nucleotides not matched to a gene: 11. The CDR3 covers 15 residues. Germline loops: CDR1 SGDLS, CDR2 YYNGEE. The CDR3 region has the DNA TGTGCCAGCAGCACCCGGACAGGGCCCCTTGATGAGCAGTTCTTC. Protein product: CASSTRTGPLDEQFF.

This clonotype has at least ten counts. The chain joins TRBV7-9 to TRBJ1-4; possibly TRBD1 for D (6 bases). Trimming shortened V by 5 bases and J by 7 bases, and 14 bases separated the two germline ends. This CDR3 region has 14 residues. CDR1 and CDR2 from the germline V gene are SEHNR and FQNEAQ (reference sequence). CDR3: CASSPAGGLEKLFF. The CDR3 coding sequence is TGTGCCAGCAGCCCCGCTGGGGGCCTTGAAAAACTGTTTTTT.

The CDR3 loop is CSARGGGALAGPQHF. CDR3 DNA: TGCAGTGCTAGAGGGGGTGGGGCCCTGGCAGGTCCCCAGCATTTT. The chain joins TRBV20-1 to TRBJ1-5; TRBD1 might be the D (5 bases). The germline CDR1 and CDR2 sequences are DFQATT and SNEGSKA (reference sequence). The ends were cut back, 1 base at V and 10 bases at J, with 20 bases in the middle. The CDR3 loop spans 15 amino acids.

V is TRBV19 and J is TRBJ2-1; 9 nucleotides line up with TRBD2. J lost 4 bases, V lost 8 bases, and 9 bases had no gene match. The CDR3 length is 15 residues. CDR1 is LNHDA, CDR2 SQIVND, per germline (reference sequence). The CDR3 DNA follows: TGTGCCAGTGCTTTTAGCGGGAGATCATACAATGAGCAGTTCTTC. This encodes CASAFSGRSYNEQFF.

This clonotype appeared many times. V gene TRBV5-1 combines with J gene TRBJ1-2; D not resolved. Germline assignment: CDR1 SGHRS and CDR2 YFSETQ. The ends were cut back, 2 bases at V and 2 bases at J, with 7 bases in the middle. The length of the CDR3 is 13 residues. In nucleotides, the CDR3 is TGCGCCAGCAGCTTTACAGCAAACTATGGCTACACCTTC. It specifies CASSFTANYGYTF.

The chain joins TRBV2 to TRBJ2-5; 9 nucleotides align to TRBD2. The CDR3 is made up of 16 amino acids. Germline V gene sequence: CDR1 SNHLY, CDR2 FYNNEI. V shed 1 base, J shed 1 base, and the junction held 4 bases outside the gene matches. Written as DNA, the CDR3 is TGTGCCAGCAGTGAAGAGGCTAGCGGGACCCAAGAGACCCAGTACTTC. Its protein is CASSEEASGTQETQYF.

The rearrangement joins TRBV5-8 to TRBJ2-5; tentative D call: TRBD2 (6 bases). Trimming left V 4 bases short and J 5 bases short, with 18 bases between. Germline CDR1 reads SGHTS; CDR2 reads YDEGEE. The CDR3 contains 15 residues. The CDR3 here is CASSQTTAGGETQYF. The CDR3 nucleotides are TGTGCCAGCAGCCAAACCACAGCGGGTGGGGAGACCCAGTACTTC.

This sequence joins TRBV5-1 and TRBJ2-1; 9 nucleotides align to TRBD1. Germline lookup yields CDR1 SGHRS and CDR2 YFSETQ. Trimming cost V 5 bases and J 8 bases; bases outside gene matches: 5. The CDR3 runs to 13 residues. CDR3 in DNA: TGCGCCAGCAGAAAGGACAGGGGCCATGAGCAGTTCTTC. Translation gives CASRKDRGHEQFF.

This clonotype was observed many times. CDR3 in amino acids: CASVGERNTQYF. The CDR3 DNA follows: TGTGCCAGCGTCGGGGAGCGTAATACGCAGTATTTT. V is TRBV11-3 and J is TRBJ2-3, with a weak D call TRBD2 (5 bases). Looked up from germline, CDR1 is SGHNT and CDR2 is YENEEA. The length of the CDR3 is 12 residues. Trimming took off 8 bases at V and 7 bases at J, with 13 bases between the two ends.

This chain connects TRBV20-1 to TRBJ2-3; the D gene is possibly TRBD2 (6 bases). Trimming shortened V by 6 bases and J by 2 bases, and 18 bases separated the two germline ends. CDR1 is DFQATT, CDR2 SNEGSKA, per germline (reference sequence). CDR3 length equals 15 residues. The CDR3 loop reads CSARRGGANTDTQYF. The CDR3 DNA follows: TGCAGTGCCCGCCGCGGCGGGGCGAACACAGATACGCAGTATTTT.

This clonotype was seen ten or more times. The chain is built from TRBV2 and TRBJ2-2; D is uncertain. V was pared by 6 bases and J by 0 bases, with 11 bases between. From germline, CDR1 is SNHLY and CDR2 FYNNEI. This CDR3 spans 15 amino acids. The CDR3 DNA follows: TGTGCCAGCAGGCTGCAGCTAGCGAACACCGGGGAGCTGTTTTTT. Protein sequence: CASRLQLANTGELFF.

V and J are TRBV19 and TRBJ2-4; the D gene is possibly TRBD1 (5 bases). This CDR3 has 15 residues. Per germline, CDR1 LNHDA and CDR2 SQIVND (reference sequence). The germline V and J ends were trimmed by 1 base and 5 bases, with 12 bases remaining between them. The chain's CDR3 is CASSIAPGRENIQYF. The CDR3 region has the DNA TGTGCCAGTAGTATAGCCCCCGGCAGGGAAAACATTCAGTACTTC.

The rearrangement uses TRBV5-6 and TRBJ2-7, with TRBD1 matching over 12 bases. Trimming cost V 4 bases and J 7 bases; bases outside gene matches: 6. The germline CDR1 and CDR2 sequences are SGHDT and YYEEEE. This CDR3 contains 14 residues. As DNA, the CDR3 is TGTGCCAGCAGCCCGGGACAGGGGGCGGAGGAGCAGTACTTC. It codes for CASSPGQGAEEQYF.

This clonotype was counted ten times or more. V gene TRBV12-3 or TRBV12-4 combines with J gene TRBJ2-7, with 13 nucleotides matching TRBD2. The CDR3 has 14 amino acids. J lost 7 bases, V lost 6 bases, and 6 bases had no gene match. The CDR3 here is CASRLAGGPEEQYF. The DNA for the CDR3 is TGTGCCAGCAGACTAGCGGGAGGGCCGGAAGAGCAGTACTTC.

This chain connects TRBV27 to TRBJ1-6, with TRBD1 identical over 7 bases. The length of the CDR3 is 14 residues. Germline V gene data show CDR1 as MNHEY and CDR2 as SMNVEV (reference sequence). V was pared by 5 bases and J by 5 bases, with 3 bases of the junction left unmatched. The CDR3, as DNA: TGTGCCAGCAGTATTGGACAGGATAATTCACCCCTCCACTTT. Amino acids: CASSIGQDNSPLHF.

This clonotype was seen repeatedly, ten times or more. V and J are TRBV20-1 and TRBJ2-5; TRBD2 matches 7 bases. The CDR3 length is 12 residues. Germline CDR1 DFQATT, CDR2 SNEGSKA (reference sequence). V gave up 3 bases and J gave up 2 bases; unmatched junction bases: 0. CDR3 sequence (DNA): TGCAGTGCTAGCGGGGGGCAAGAGACCCAGTACTTC. Its protein product is CSASGGQETQYF.